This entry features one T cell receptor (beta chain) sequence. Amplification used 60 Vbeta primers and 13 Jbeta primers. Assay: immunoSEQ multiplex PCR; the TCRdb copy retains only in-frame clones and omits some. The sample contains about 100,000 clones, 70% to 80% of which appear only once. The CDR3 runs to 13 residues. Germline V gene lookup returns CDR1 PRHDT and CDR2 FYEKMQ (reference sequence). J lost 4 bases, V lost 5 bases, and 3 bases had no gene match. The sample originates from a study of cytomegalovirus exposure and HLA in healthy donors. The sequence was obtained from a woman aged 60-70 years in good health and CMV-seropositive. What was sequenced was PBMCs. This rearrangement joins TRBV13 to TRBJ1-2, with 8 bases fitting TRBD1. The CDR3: CASSRGTGYGYTF. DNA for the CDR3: TGTGCCAGCAGCCGCGGGACAGGCTATGGCTACACCTTC.